This T cell receptor beta chain was captured in a study of OX40 agonist ivuxolimab in advanced cancers. Concerning the study at large: The costimulatory receptor OX40 (CD134) was targeted by ivuxolimab, a fully human IgG2 agonistic monoclonal antibody. Intravenous ivuxolimab was administered to patients every 2 weeks at six dose levels: 0.01, 0.1, 0.3, 1.5, 3 and 10 mg/kg. Of the roughly 51 dose-escalation patients, hepatocellular carcinoma was present in approximately 20, melanoma in around 15, renal cell carcinoma in 9 and head and neck cancer in 9. A male proportion of nearly 85% and a mean age of about 60 years, ranging from 23 to 79, were recorded for the dose-escalation cohort. Prior anti-PD-1, anti-PD-L1 or anti-CTLA-4 therapy was permitted, and checkpoint inhibitors had been received by about 36% of dose-escalation patients. Three dose-escalation patients achieved partial responses, one with hepatocellular carcinoma and two with cutaneous melanoma. Peripheral TCRbeta sequencing was intended to test whether TCR sequence diversity was altered and clonal T-cell expansion was caused by ivuxolimab. The paper covers the monotherapy dose-escalation part of the phase I ivuxolimab trial, which included N ≈ 50 patients.

With respect to this clone: It has no known antigen specificity. Within one base of it there is no much larger clone, and no base qualities were kept.

The germline V gene (reference sequence) supplies CDR1 LNHDA and CDR2 SQIVND. The cysteine opens and the phenylalanine closes a CDR3 of 15 amino acids. The entry retains the CDR3 DNA only, 45 bases that are in frame from base 1. Deletion took 1 base off V and 11 bases off J, with a span of 15 bases between the germline ends. Genomic DNA was extracted from sorted cells for sequencing of the TCRbeta CDR3 region. The immunoSEQ Assay was used for sequencing of TCRbeta CDR3 regions. This immuneACCESS table, as held by TCRdb, lists in-frame sequences with V and J called but not all clones. Of the missing ones, under half trace to an unresolved V gene in checked studies; the others have no known cause. Counted in this sample were tens of thousands of clones; over 90% of them appeared once. Clones ranked in the top ten supply roughly 29% of the sample. Patients with a history of autoimmune disease or receiving systemic immunosuppression were excluded from the trial. Peripheral blood for TCR sequencing was collected from all dose cohorts at baseline, on cycle 4 day 1, and on cycle 7 day 1. The samples were drawn from a first-in-human, open-label, multicenter phase I dose-escalation trial of ivuxolimab. Adults with locally advanced or metastatic head and neck squamous cell, hepatocellular, melanoma or renal cell carcinoma were enrolled in the trial. Before TCR sequencing, CD4+ and CD8+ T cells were separately sorted from peripheral blood.

What the study reported, not specific to this receptor: In the 0.1-3.0 mg/kg groups, partial responders were among the patients with the lowest normalized peripheral clonal expansion, particularly in CD8+ T cells. At doses from 0.1 to 3.0 mg/kg, clonal expansion was seen in both CD4+ and CD8+ blood T cells between baseline and week 6. After ivuxolimab, expanded clones were on average more numerous among CD8+ T cells than among CD4+ T cells. Antigen specificity was not determined for the clonally expanded peripheral T cells. Low levels of normalized T-cell clonal expansion were also seen in some patients who did not respond.

The V and J segments used are TRBV19 and TRBJ1-6; the best D guess is TRBD1, with 6 bases matching. The sample consisted of CD4+ or CD8+ T cells sorted from blood, taken in a trial of the OX40 agonist ivuxolimab. This receptor was obtained from an adult with an advanced solid tumor such as melanoma, head and neck, liver or kidney cancer. The encoded CDR3 is CASSIGDKGETPLHF. Read as DNA, the sequence is TGTGCCAGTAGTATAGGGGACAAGGGGGAGACACCCCTCCACTTT.